One and the same sample provided the 32 T cell receptor beta chains below, sequenced in a study of CD8 T cells in Susac syndrome (dated 2019 in TCRdb). The method was the immunoSEQ multiplex PCR assay. RNA was extracted using the RNeasy kit, and roughly 0.5 to 1 microgram was reverse transcribed with random hexamers. The raw public reads went through TCRdb reprocessing: fastp at Q25, MiXCR clone calling, in-frame beta chains kept. Records with the same CDR3 protein are collapsed into one entry carrying the most frequent genes and DNA. The sample table lists hundreds of thousands of distinct CDR3 sequences, around 90% of them with a count of one. Of the sample, about 0.15% falls within the top ten clones. The sample comprised CD8+ T cells from PBMCs. Receptor source: a human donor with multiple sclerosis.

V usage is TRBV19 and J usage is TRBJ2-7, with 8 bases matching TRBD1. With V trimmed by 10 bases and J by 2 bases, 10 bases remained unmatched. CDR1 and CDR2 from the germline V gene are LNHDA and SQIVND (reference sequence). The CDR3 is made up of 14 amino acids. CDR3 in amino acids: CATAIRDRTYEQYF. DNA for the CDR3: TGTGCCACCGCAATCCGGGACAGGACCTACGAGCAGTACTTC.

The chain carries TRBV10-1 and TRBJ2-1; D not resolved. The CDR3 extends over 17 amino acids. CDR1 is WNHNN and CDR2 is SYGVQD in the germline V gene (reference sequence). With 0 bases removed from V and 3 bases from J, the gap between germline ends came to 15 bases. For the CDR3, the DNA is TGCGCCAGCAGTGAGTCCCCTGCGGTCCTGGACTACAATGAGCAGTTCTTC. This codes for CASSESPAVLDYNEQFF.

V usage is TRBV7-8 and J usage is TRBJ2-1; 8 nucleotides match TRBD2. The CDR3 has 15 amino acids. CDR1 is SGHVS and CDR2 is FQNEAQ in the germline V gene. V shed 4 bases and J 6 bases; nucleotides not matched to a gene: 8. The CDR3 coding sequence is TGTGCCAGCAGCTCCCCGGGACTAGTCGGCAATGAGCAGTTCTTC. This codes for CASSSPGLVGNEQFF.

This clonotype appeared a single time. In DNA form, the CDR3 reads TGCAGCGTGACGGCCGTCTTGCCTGGCACTGAAGCTTTCTTT. This encodes CSVTAVLPGTEAFF. V gene TRBV29-1 combines with J gene TRBJ1-1; no firm D call. Trimming took off 6 bases at V and 4 bases at J, with 18 bases between the two ends. Germline V gene lookup returns CDR1 SQVTM and CDR2 ANQGSEA. This CDR3 is built from 14 residues.

The rearrangement joins TRBV16 to TRBJ1-1; TRBD1 is a possible D gene (5 bases). The CDR3 contains 16 residues. Germline CDR1 KGHSY, CDR2 FQNENV. Between the trimmed V and J ends, which lost 1 base and 4 bases, there was a span of 16 bases. This CDR3 is CASSQWGGPKGTEAFF. For the CDR3, the DNA is TGTGCCAGCAGCCAATGGGGGGGTCCCAAAGGCACTGAAGCTTTCTTT.

The chain couples TRBV19 to TRBJ2-2; the match to TRBD2 covers 11 bases. The CDR3 contains 19 residues. The germline CDR1 and CDR2 sequences are LNHDA and SQIVND (reference sequence). Trimming at V came to 3 bases and at J to 3 bases, leaving 12 bases not matched to a gene. This CDR3 reads CASSINGQLAGEDTGELFF. CDR3 coding DNA: TGTGCCAGTAGTATTAACGGCCAACTAGCGGGAGAGGACACCGGGGAGCTGTTTTTT.

The gene calls are TRBV12-3 or TRBV12-4 and TRBJ1-2; 7 bases map to TRBD1. This CDR3 comprises 14 residues. With V trimmed by 7 bases and J by 2 bases, 7 bases remained unmatched. In DNA, the CDR3 is TGTGCCAGCACAGGAGGGACAGACAACTATGGCTACACCTTC. Translating gives CASTGGTDNYGYTF.

The chain carries TRBV4-2 and TRBJ2-1; D is ambiguous. CDR1 is LGHNA, CDR2 YNFKEQ, per germline. The CDR3 contains 16 residues. V lost 0 bases to trimming and J lost 0 bases, with 9 bases between them. The DNA of the CDR3 is TGTGCCAGCAGCCAAGATGTGGATAGCTCCTACAATGAGCAGTTCTTC. Encoded protein: CASSQDVDSSYNEQFF.

The rearrangement joins TRBV29-1 to TRBJ1-2; a possible D gene is TRBD1 (5 bases). V lost 7 bases, J lost 6 bases, and 21 bases lay in between. CDR3 size: 14 residues. The germline gives CDR1 SQVTM, CDR2 ANQGSEA. CDR3 region: CSGDGVAGTDGYTF. In DNA form, the CDR3 reads TGCAGCGGGGACGGGGTAGCAGGGACGGATGGCTACACCTTC.

The CDR3 sequence: CSARAPSNYEQYF. For the CDR3, the DNA is TGCAGTGCTAGAGCACCTTCCAACTACGAGCAGTACTTC. The rearrangement uses TRBV20-1 and TRBJ2-7; D ambiguous. Germline V gene lookup returns CDR1 DFQATT and CDR2 SNEGSKA (reference sequence). V shed 1 base and J shed 3 bases, with 10 bases lying between them. CDR3 length: 13 amino acids.

V is TRBV5-6 and J is TRBJ2-1; perhaps TRBD2 as D (7 bases). CDR1 and CDR2 from the germline V gene are SGHDT and YYEEEE. The CDR3 contains 15 residues. V lost 1 base to trimming and J lost 8 bases, with 16 bases between them. The CDR3 bases are TGTGCCAGCAGCTTGTTGACCGGGGGGCGGGATGAGCAGTTCTTC. Translating gives CASSLLTGGRDEQFF.

The chain has TRBV5-4 and TRBJ2-1; D uncertain. CDR1 is SGHNT, CDR2 YYREEE, per germline (reference sequence). The CDR3 sequence is 13 residues long. Trimming took off 1 base at V and 8 bases at J, with 10 bases between the two ends. The CDR3 region is CASSLRSMDEQFF. CDR3 in DNA: TGTGCCAGCAGCTTGAGGAGTATGGATGAGCAGTTCTTC.

The sample holds a few counts of this clonotype. The V and J genes are TRBV5-1 and TRBJ1-5; D is undetermined. The CDR3 has 13 amino acids. Trimming took off 7 bases at V and 2 bases at J, with 10 bases between the two ends. CDR1 is SGHRS, CDR2 YFSETQ, per germline. The CDR3 spells CASSPWGNQPQHF. CDR3 nucleotide sequence: TGCGCCAGCTCCCCTTGGGGCAATCAGCCCCAGCATTTT.

The chain recombines TRBV7-9 with TRBJ1-5, with TRBD1 as a possible D gene (5 bases). This CDR3 is built from 13 residues. V lost 8 bases and J lost 5, with 13 bases in between. Germline values: CDR1 SEHNR, CDR2 FQNEAQ (reference sequence). CDR3: CASSDSPYQPQHF. The DNA of the CDR3 is TGTGCCAGCTCCGACAGTCCTTATCAGCCCCAGCATTTT.

The V call is TRBV7-9, the J call TRBJ1-4, with TRBD1 matching 10 bases. The germline gives CDR1 SEHNR, CDR2 FQNEAQ (reference sequence). This CDR3 region has 15 residues. V shed 4 bases, J shed 14 bases, and the junction held 13 bases outside the gene matches. Here the CDR3 DNA reads TGTGCCAGCAGCTCTTCCCGGGACAGGGGAAATTTTCTGTTTTTT. It specifies CASSSSRDRGNFLFF.

The V call is TRBV9, the J call TRBJ2-1; TRBD2 aligns across 11 bases. Germline values: CDR1 SGDLS, CDR2 YYNGEE. The V segment lost 0 bases and the J segment 2 bases; nucleotides outside the gene matches: 4. This CDR3 region has 17 residues. This CDR3 reads CASSVGGTSGPYNEQFF. The CDR3 nucleotides are TGTGCCAGCAGCGTAGGTGGGACTAGCGGCCCCTACAATGAGCAGTTCTTC.

The chain is built from TRBV25-1 and TRBJ1-3; D call uncertain. The CDR3 runs to 12 residues. With 2 bases removed from V and 4 bases from J, the gap between germline ends came to 3 bases. Germline V gives CDR1 MGHDK, CDR2 SYGVNS. CDR3 loop: CASSETGNTIYF. CDR3 sequence (DNA): TGTGCCAGCAGTGAAACCGGAAACACCATATATTTT. Combining the CDR3 with reference TRBV25-1 and TRBJ1-3 gives the whole variable domain EADIYQTPRYLVIGTGKKITLECSQTMGHDKMYWYQQDPGMELHLIHYSYGVNSTEKGDLSSESTVSRIRTEHFPLTLESARPSHTSQYLCASSETGNTIYFGEGSWLTVV.

The CDR3 reads CASKAGLAGVAMETQYF. The DNA for the CDR3 is TGTGCCAGTAAAGCGGGACTAGCGGGAGTAGCGATGGAGACCCAGTACTTC. The genes are TRBV19 and TRBJ2-5; 14 bases line up with TRBD2. The V segment lost 7 bases and the J segment 5 bases; nucleotides outside the gene matches: 12. The CDR3 is 17 amino acids. Germline V gene data show CDR1 as LNHDA and CDR2 as SQIVND (reference sequence).

The J gene is TRBJ2-2, the V gene TRBV2; D not resolved. Trimming took off 3 bases at V and 0 bases at J, with 5 bases between the two ends. Germline loops: CDR1 SNHLY, CDR2 FYNNEI. The CDR3 consists of 14 residues. CDR3 DNA: TGTGCCAGCAGTGAGAGGTCGAACACCGGGGAGCTGTTTTTT. This codes for CASSERSNTGELFF.

The J gene is TRBJ2-1, the V gene TRBV12-5; TRBD2 is a possible D gene (6 bases). V was clipped by 7 bases and J by 8 bases, with 21 bases between them. The CDR3 has 15 amino acids. Germline V CDR1 and CDR2: LGHNT, FRNRAP. The chain's CDR3 is CASASGGVTWDEQFF. CDR3 DNA sequence: TGTGCTAGTGCCTCAGGAGGGGTTACGTGGGATGAGCAGTTCTTC. The whole variable domain, remainder taken from reference TRBV12-5 and TRBJ2-1, is DARVTQTPRHKVTEMGQEVTMRCQPILGHNTVFWYRQTMMQGLELLAYFRNRAPLDDSGMPKDRFSAEMPDATLATLKIQPSEPRDSAVYFCASASGGVTWDEQFFGPGTRLTVL.

This chain links TRBV3-1 with TRBJ2-7; D ambiguous. Looked up from germline, CDR1 is LGHDT and CDR2 is YNNKEL (reference sequence). V dropped 0 bases and J dropped 0 bases, with 12 bases sitting between them. The CDR3 totals 16 residues. The CDR3 region is CASSQEAGNLSYEQYF. The CDR3 DNA reads TGTGCCAGCAGCCAAGAAGCAGGTAATCTCTCCTACGAGCAGTACTTC.

The gene calls are TRBV3-1 and TRBJ2-1; 7 nucleotides align to TRBD2. The CDR3 is made up of 15 amino acids. Per the germline V gene, CDR1 is LGHDT and CDR2 is YNNKEL (reference sequence). With 0 bases clipped from V and 4 bases from J, the junction kept 3 bases outside the gene matches. Written as DNA, the CDR3 is TGTGCCAGCAGCCAAGAGTTTAGCGGGTACAATGAGCAGTTCTTC. It codes for CASSQEFSGYNEQFF.

This sequence joins TRBV10-3 and TRBJ2-1; no definite D call. Trimming took off 2 bases at V and 1 base at J, with 3 bases between the two ends. Germline loops: CDR1 ENHRY, CDR2 SYGVKD. CDR3 length: 13 residues. Here the CDR3 DNA reads TGTGCCATCAGTGAGACTTCCTACAATGAGCAGTTCTTC. Translating gives CAISETSYNEQFF.

V and J are TRBV7-9 and TRBJ2-3; D remains ambiguous. Trimming left V 2 bases short and J 6 bases short, with 15 bases between. Germline loops: CDR1 SEHNR, CDR2 FQNEAQ (reference sequence). The CDR3 covers 15 residues. In DNA, the CDR3 is TGTGCCAGCAGCTTATTGTCGCTGGCGGAGGATACGCAGTATTTT. Encoded protein: CASSLLSLAEDTQYF. Based on the CDR3 plus reference TRBV7-9 and TRBJ2-3, the full variable domain is DTGVSQNPRHKITKRGQNVTFRCDPISEHNRLYWYRQTLGQGPEFLTYFQNEAQLEKSRLLSDRFSAERPKGSFSTLEIQRTEQGDSAMYLCASSLLSLAEDTQYFGPGTRLTVL.

This clonotype occurred a few times. The genes are TRBV7-9 and TRBJ2-1, with D perhaps being TRBD1 or TRBD2 (5 bases each). The CDR3 consists of 11 residues. Trimming cost V 4 bases and J 10 bases, with 8 bases left between them. Germline assignment: CDR1 SEHNR and CDR2 FQNEAQ (reference sequence). The CDR3 loop is CASSSRGEQFF. CDR3 in DNA: TGTGCCAGCAGCTCTCGGGGCGAGCAGTTCTTC.

The J gene is TRBJ2-3, the V gene TRBV5-5, with TRBD1 matching 10 bases. The CDR3 contains 16 residues. The V and J ends lost 2 bases and 5 bases, in that order; junction bases with no gene match: 8. Germline loops: CDR1 SGHKS, CDR2 YYEKEE (reference sequence). The CDR3 loop is CASSFTSGTGVDTQYF. CDR3 nucleotide sequence: TGTGCCAGCAGCTTCACCTCCGGGACAGGGGTAGATACGCAGTATTTT.

The chain links TRBV27 to TRBJ1-6; D unclear. The germline gives CDR1 MNHEY, CDR2 SMNVEV (reference sequence). The CDR3 has 14 amino acids. V was shortened by 6 bases and J by 8 bases, with 14 bases between the two germline ends. In DNA form, the CDR3 reads TGTGCCAGCAGCATAACAAAAAACTATTCACCCCTCCACTTT. Its translation is CASSITKNYSPLHF.

The chain recombines TRBV21-1 with TRBJ1-2; the table calls TRBD1, which could not be checked here. TRBV21-1 is marked as a pseudogene. The CDR3 is made up of 16 amino acids. CDR3 in amino acids: CASLKGSRTGVYGYTF. For the CDR3, the DNA is TGTGCCAGCCTCAAGGGGTCTCGGACGGGGGTCTATGGCTACACCTTC.

The chain combines TRBV4-1 with TRBJ2-5, with D uncertain. This CDR3 comprises 14 residues. CDR1 and CDR2 (germline): MGHRA, YSYEKL. Trimming pared 3 bases from V and 5 bases from J, leaving 13 bases between. CDR3 bases: TGCGCCAGCAGCCAGAGGTCCTACCGGGAGACCCAGTACTTC. This sequence encodes CASSQRSYRETQYF.

The chain employs TRBV25-1 and TRBJ1-2, with D possibly matching TRBD1 (6 bases). The CDR3 covers 14 residues. Germline CDR1 is MGHDK and CDR2 is SYGVNS. V dropped 2 bases and J dropped 4 bases, with 11 bases sitting between them. The CDR3, as DNA: TGTGCCAGCAGTGAAGGAGGGACAAGCTATGGCTACACCTTC. Residues: CASSEGGTSYGYTF.

J is TRBJ2-1 and V is TRBV7-9, with 7 nucleotides matching TRBD2. V gave up 1 base and J gave up 2 bases; unmatched junction bases: 5. Per the germline V gene, CDR1 is SEHNR and CDR2 is FQNEAQ (reference sequence). The length of the CDR3 is 16 residues. CDR3 DNA sequence: TGTGCCAGCAGCTTAGGAGGCCTAGCGGCCTACAATGAGCAGTTCTTC. This sequence encodes CASSLGGLAAYNEQFF.

The chain couples TRBV7-9 to TRBJ2-1; D may correspond to TRBD1 or TRBD2 (5 bases each). This CDR3 region has 16 residues. V was cut by 7 bases and J by 0 bases, with 16 bases left in between. Looked up from germline, CDR1 is SEHNR and CDR2 is FQNEAQ (reference sequence). CDR3 residues: CASTPPEGSSYNEQFF. CDR3 bases: TGTGCCAGCACCCCACCAGAGGGGAGCTCCTACAATGAGCAGTTCTTC.